The T cell receptor beta chain under discussion was sequenced for a study of blood T cells in healthy people across ages. Overall study results and limits: Investigators viewed diversity estimates from one million T cells as underestimates, the study reported.

Each sample had at least 6 million PBMCs isolated. Sample-barcoded 5' priming and a J-beta primer mix drove a second PCR of roughly 7 to 11 cycles. TCRdb redid the calling of the 5' RACE reads with MiXCR, one entry per CDR3 protein. The sample has around 990,000 distinct CDR3 sequences, roughly two fifths seen once; the top ten hold around 13%. A few counts support this clonotype. Antigen unknown. Sequencing used blood. The TCR was taken from a man aged 18 to 29 in good health.

The CDR3 is CASIGTGAPNTEAFF. The CDR3 nucleotides read TGTGCCAGCATCGGGACGGGGGCGCCGAACACTGAAGCTTTCTTT. V is TRBV28 and J is TRBJ1-1; D is possibly TRBD1 (6 bases). This CDR3 has 15 amino acids. Germline CDR1 and CDR2: MDHEN and SYDVKM. Trimming removed 7 bases at V and 1 base at J, with 16 bases between.